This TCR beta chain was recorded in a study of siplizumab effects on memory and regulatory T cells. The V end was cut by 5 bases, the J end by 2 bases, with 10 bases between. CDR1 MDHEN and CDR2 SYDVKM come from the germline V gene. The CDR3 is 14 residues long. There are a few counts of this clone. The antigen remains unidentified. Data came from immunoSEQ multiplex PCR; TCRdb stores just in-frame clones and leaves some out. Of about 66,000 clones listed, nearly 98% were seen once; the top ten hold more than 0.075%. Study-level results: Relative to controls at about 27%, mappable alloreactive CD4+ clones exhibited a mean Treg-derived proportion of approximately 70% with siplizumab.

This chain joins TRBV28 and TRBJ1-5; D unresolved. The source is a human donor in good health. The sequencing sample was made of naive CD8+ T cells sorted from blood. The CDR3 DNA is TGTGCCAGCAGTGCCGTCGGGGGCAATCAGCCCCAGCATTTT. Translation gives CASSAVGGNQPQHF. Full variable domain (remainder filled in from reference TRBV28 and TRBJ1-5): DVKVTQSSRYLVKRTGEKVFLECVQDMDHENMFWYRQDPGLGLRLIYFSYDVKMKEKGDIPEGYSVSREKKERFSLILESASTNQTSMYLCASSAVGGNQPQHFGDGTRLSIL.